This T cell receptor beta chain was recovered during a study of cytomegalovirus exposure and HLA in healthy donors. Sequencing used immunoSEQ multiplex PCR; TCRdb keeps in-frame clones, though not all of them. There are around 99,000 clones in the sample; roughly 86% occur only once, and approximately 2% lies in the top ten. As concerns this clone: Its target is not known.

Study-level results: TCR beta chains numbering some 160 were designated cytomegalovirus-associated.

The clonotype comes from a woman between 18 and 30 years old in good health and CMV-seronegative. Material: PBMCs.

The CDR3 is CASSQEPHPIYTGGELFF. In DNA form, the CDR3 reads TGCGCCAGCAGCCAAGAACCCCATCCTATTTACACGGGAGGGGAGCTGTTTTTT. The gene calls are TRBV4-3 and TRBJ2-2; the D gene is possibly TRBD2 (5 bases). CDR1 LGHNA and CDR2 YSLEER come from the germline V gene. V was shortened by 0 bases and J by 8 bases, with 22 bases between the two germline ends. The CDR3 sequence is 18 residues long.